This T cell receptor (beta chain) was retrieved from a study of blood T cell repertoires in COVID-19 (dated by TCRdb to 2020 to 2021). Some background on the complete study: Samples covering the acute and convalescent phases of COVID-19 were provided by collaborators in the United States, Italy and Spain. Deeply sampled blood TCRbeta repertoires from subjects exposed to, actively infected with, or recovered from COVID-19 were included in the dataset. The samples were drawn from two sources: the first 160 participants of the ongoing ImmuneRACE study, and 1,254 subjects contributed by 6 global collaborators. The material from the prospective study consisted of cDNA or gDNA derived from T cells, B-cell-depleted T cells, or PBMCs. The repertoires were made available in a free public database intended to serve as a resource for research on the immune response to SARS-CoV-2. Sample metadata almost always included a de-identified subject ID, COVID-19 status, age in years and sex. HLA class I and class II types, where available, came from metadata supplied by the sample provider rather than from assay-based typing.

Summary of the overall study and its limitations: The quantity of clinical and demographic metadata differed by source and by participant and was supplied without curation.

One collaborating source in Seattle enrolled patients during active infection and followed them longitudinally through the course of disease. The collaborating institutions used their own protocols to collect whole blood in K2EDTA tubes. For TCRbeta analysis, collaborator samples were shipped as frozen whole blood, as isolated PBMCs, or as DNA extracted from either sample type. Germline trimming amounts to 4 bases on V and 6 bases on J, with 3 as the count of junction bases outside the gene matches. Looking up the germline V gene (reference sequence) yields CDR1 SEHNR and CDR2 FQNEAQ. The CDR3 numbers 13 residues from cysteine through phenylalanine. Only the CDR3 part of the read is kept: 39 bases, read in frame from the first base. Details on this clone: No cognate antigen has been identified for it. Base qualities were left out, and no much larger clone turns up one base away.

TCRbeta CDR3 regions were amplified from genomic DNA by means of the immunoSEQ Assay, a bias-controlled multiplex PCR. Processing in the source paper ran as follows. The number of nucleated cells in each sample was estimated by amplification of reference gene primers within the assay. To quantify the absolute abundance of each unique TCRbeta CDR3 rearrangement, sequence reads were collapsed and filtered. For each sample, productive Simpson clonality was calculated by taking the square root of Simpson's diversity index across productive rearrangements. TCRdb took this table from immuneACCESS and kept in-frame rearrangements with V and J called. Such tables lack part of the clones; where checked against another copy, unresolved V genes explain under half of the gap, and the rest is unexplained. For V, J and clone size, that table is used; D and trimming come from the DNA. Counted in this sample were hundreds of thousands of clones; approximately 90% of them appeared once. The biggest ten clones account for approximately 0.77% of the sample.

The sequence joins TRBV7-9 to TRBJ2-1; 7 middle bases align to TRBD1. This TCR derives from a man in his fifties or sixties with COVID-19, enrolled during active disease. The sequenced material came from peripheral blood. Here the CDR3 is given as CASSYYRGNEQFF. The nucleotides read TGTGCCAGCAGCTACTACAGGGGCAATGAGCAGTTCTTC.